This TCR beta chain was identified during a study of a mutant IDH1 vaccine in newly diagnosed glioma listed by TCRdb under 2021. Regarding the complete study: Vaccination was initiated 4-6 weeks after radiotherapy alone, or concurrently with temozolomide cycles in the chemotherapy-containing groups. Of the 30 or so patients who were treated, approximately 60% were male and 37.5% were female, and the mean age was around 40 years. Before enrollment, patients had received standard therapy of radiotherapy alone, temozolomide alone, or radiochemotherapy with temozolomide; most received the combination. The week-35 safety follow-up was designated visit V12, and the week-47 end of study was designated visit V13. Peripheral blood was collected at six visits: V03 (baseline), V05, V07, V10, V12 and V13. For exploratory analyses, longitudinal TCRB deep sequencing was carried out in about two dozen treated patients wherever samples were available.

From the cysteine up to the phenylalanine, the CDR3 has a length of 13 residues. Of all the DNA, just the CDR3 is kept, 39 bases in frame from base 1. Cut back by 7 bases and 1 base, the V and J ends lie 8 bases apart. From the germline V gene, CDR1 is SNHLY and CDR2 is FYNNEI. With respect to this clone: What antigen it recognizes has not been identified. No per-base quality is available; no much larger clone lies one base away.

Libraries were constructed by the immunoSEQ multiplex PCR assay. Rearranged TCR beta chain sequences were amplified with the hsTCRB Kit following the manufacturer's protocol. TCRB libraries were sequenced on an Illumina MiSeq. The study's own analysis went as follows. Demultiplexing, trimming and gene mapping were performed with the kit vendor's proprietary platform. In TCRdb, the immuneACCESS table is reduced to in-frame sequences with V and J assigned. These tables do not hold every clone; where another copy was compared, an unresolved V gene accounts for under half, and the others remain unexplained. Clonal size and the V and J genes are those of that table, whereas D and trimming came from the DNA. The sample table contains some 50,000 clones; only one count was recorded for approximately 64% of them. The ten largest account for more than 4.5% of the sample. Taken with the paper, the label for time point translates to: week 47, end of study. A 20-mer mutant IDH1 peptide at 300 micrograms in Montanide made up each vaccine dose, which was injected subcutaneously together with topical imiquimod. Patients received eight vaccinations in weeks 1, 3, 5, 7, 11, 15, 19 and 23, corresponding to visits V03 through V10. The donors had newly diagnosed IDH1-mutant astrocytomas of WHO grade 3 or 4 that showed loss of nuclear ATRX. The samples were drawn from NOA16, a multicentre, single-arm, open-label phase I trial in Germany that tested a mutant IDH1 peptide vaccine in humans for the first time. The DNeasy Blood and Tissue Kit was used to extract genomic DNA from EDTA blood for TCRB sequencing.

Results the study describes overall, beyond this receptor: Immune responses induced by the vaccine were seen in 93.3% of patients across multiple MHC alleles. According to the authors, sample limitations meant that analyses of patient blood samples could not be reproduced. Availability determined which PBMC samples were chosen for TCRB deep sequencing. Pseudoprogression appeared unrelated to alterations in the top peripheral T cell clonotypes detected by TCRB sequencing.

The receptor was derived from a man aged 40-50 years with glioma. Some clones in this sample may be carry-over from other donors' samples. The sequences come from peripheral blood mononuclear cells (PBMCs), collected from a glioma patient whose treatment included an IDH1 peptide vaccine. This receptor chain uses TRBV2 and TRBJ1-5, with the D gene call left open. The bases read TGTGCCAGCACCTTCGAGAGCAATCAGCCCCAGCATTTT. This gives the protein CASTFESNQPQHF.